Listed here are 11 T cell receptor beta chains from one sample, sequenced in a study of radiation and T cells in renal cell carcinoma. The sample's time point: blood 2 weeks post-SBRT. The treatment is: 15 Gy SBRT to primary tumor, nephrectomy 4 weeks later. Some clones are missing from TCRdb's copy, which holds only in-frame ones; the method was immunoSEQ multiplex PCR. The sample lists tens of thousands of clones, roughly 79% occurring once. Sequencing used blood, obtained from a patient whose treatment included radiotherapy and nephrectomy. These receptors originate from a man in his 60s with renal cell carcinoma.

This clone was seen more than once but under ten times. As DNA, the CDR3 is TGTGCCAGCAGCCCCCGTAGCGGGAGGGCCTTAGGCGGGGAGCTGTTTTTT. Its translation: CASSPRSGRALGGELFF. The chain is built from TRBV7-2 and TRBJ2-2, with TRBD2 identical over 11 bases. Germline CDR1 SGHTA, CDR2 FQGNSA. Trimming cost V 5 bases and J 7 bases; bases outside gene matches: 12. This CDR3 has 17 residues. Using reference TRBV7-2 and TRBJ2-2 for the parts outside the CDR3, the full variable domain is GAGVSQSPSNKVTEKGKDVELRCDPISGHTALYWYRQSLGQGLEFLIYFQGNSAPDKSGLPSDRFSAERTGGSVSTLTIQRTQQEDSAVYLCASSPRSGRALGGELFFGEGSRLTVL.

This chain links TRBV11-2 with TRBJ1-4; no reliable D call. Trimming removed 1 base from V and 3 bases from J, with 9 bases in between. Germline V gene data show CDR1 as SGHAT and CDR2 as FQNNGV. This CDR3 contains 15 residues. The CDR3 here is CASSLGVIPNEKLFF. The CDR3 DNA reads as TGTGCCAGCAGCTTAGGGGTGATCCCTAATGAAAAACTGTTTTTT.

The chain has TRBV14 and TRBJ2-7, with 12 bases identical to TRBD2. CDR1 and CDR2 from the germline V gene are SGHDN and FVKESK. The CDR3 runs to 15 residues. The ends lost 5 bases at V and 7 bases at J; junction bases unmatched: 9. Here the CDR3 reads CASSARLAGDREQYF. The CDR3 DNA follows: TGTGCCAGCAGCGCCAGACTAGCGGGGGACAGGGAGCAGTACTTC. Together with reference TRBV14 and TRBJ2-7, the CDR3 gives the full variable domain: EAGVTQFPSHSVIEKGQTVTLRCDPISGHDNLYWYRRVMGKEIKFLLHFVKESKQDESGMPNNRFLAERTGGTYSTLKVQPAELEDSGVYFCASSARLAGDREQYFGPGTRLTVT.

V and J are TRBV19 and TRBJ1-2; 7 nucleotides match TRBD1. From germline, CDR1 is LNHDA and CDR2 SQIVND (reference sequence). The CDR3 loop spans 14 amino acids. Losses at the gene ends were 6 bases for V and 4 bases for J; bases not matched to a gene: 8. The CDR3 bases are TGTGCCAGTAGAACAGGGGAAAAGGGCTATGGCTACACCTTC. Its translation is CASRTGEKGYGYTF.

The chain couples TRBV11-2 to TRBJ2-7, with 9 bases fitting TRBD1. CDR3 length: 17 residues. Germline assignment: CDR1 SGHAT and CDR2 FQNNGV. Trimming at V came to 0 bases and at J to 4 bases, leaving 10 bases not matched to a gene. CDR3 protein: CASSLDLLGQGTYEQYF. In nucleotides, the CDR3 is TGTGCCAGCAGCTTAGATCTATTGGGACAGGGTACTTACGAGCAGTACTTC.

The chain has TRBV27 and TRBJ1-2; D is uncertain. CDR3 size: 14 residues. Between the trimmed V and J ends, which lost 5 bases and 7 bases, there was a span of 17 bases. The V gene's germline CDR1 is MNHEY and CDR2 SMNVEV (reference sequence). CDR3 in amino acids: CASSPPDGRSGYTF. CDR3 nucleotides: TGTGCCAGCAGTCCCCCGGACGGCCGAAGTGGCTACACCTTC.

DNA of the CDR3: TGTGCCGATAGATCGGAGGGAGATACGCAGTATTTT. Translation: CADRSEGDTQYF. This chain uses TRBV2 with TRBJ2-3, with TRBD2 as a possible D gene (6 bases). The V and J ends lost 11 bases and 5 bases respectively, with 14 bases between them. This CDR3 region has 12 residues. Germline CDR1 and CDR2: SNHLY and FYNNEI.

In DNA form, the CDR3 reads TGTGCCAGCAGCTCCGGGACAAGTAACTATGGCTACACCTTC. This sequence encodes CASSSGTSNYGYTF. The rearrangement joins TRBV11-2 to TRBJ1-2; D is possibly TRBD1 (6 bases). Germline-derived CDR1 and CDR2 are SGHAT and FQNNGV. The CDR3 sequence is 14 residues long. V was shortened by 4 bases and J by 1 base, with 10 bases between the two germline ends.

This clone occurred once. This sequence joins TRBV5-4 and TRBJ2-3, with D possibly matching TRBD2 (6 bases). The V gene lost 0 bases and the J gene lost 0 bases, with 8 bases spanning the gap. Germline loops: CDR1 SGHNT, CDR2 YYREEE (reference sequence). The CDR3 is 15 residues long. The CDR3 DNA sequence: TGTGCCAGCAGCTTGGGCGGGACTAGCACAGATACGCAGTATTTT. Translation gives CASSLGGTSTDTQYF.

This clone was counted between two and nine times. The chain carries TRBV6-5 and TRBJ1-3; 7 positions agree with TRBD1. Germline lookup yields CDR1 MNHEY and CDR2 SVGAGI. This CDR3 is 15 amino acids long. The V gene end was trimmed by 5 bases and the J gene end by 0 bases; junction bases not matched to a gene: 4. Written as DNA, the CDR3 is TGTGCCAGCAGTCCCGACAGGGCCTCTGGAAACACCATATATTTT. It codes for CASSPDRASGNTIYF.

CDR3 residues: CASSLELAPSQYF. The CDR3 DNA reads as TGTGCCAGCAGCTTAGAACTAGCGCCATCGCAGTATTTT. The chain is built from TRBV7-9 and TRBJ2-3, with 7 bases aligning to TRBD2. This CDR3 contains 13 residues. Germline CDR1 is SEHNR and CDR2 is FQNEAQ (reference sequence). V lost 1 base, J lost 10 bases, and 5 bases stayed unmatched.